The rows below give T cell receptor beta chains drawn from one sample of a study of CD8+CD57+ T cells in acquired aplastic anemia. TCRdb ran MiXCR on the reads and lists one entry per CDR3 protein. The table has a few hundred thousand distinct CDR3 sequences, 56% seen once; the top ten hold under 1.5%. The sample was sorted CD4+, CD8+, or CD8+CD57+ T cells (not recorded which) from PBMCs. These receptors all come from a human donor with aplastic anemia. Both conserved end residues are part of each CDR3. D genes are given only for firm matches. The size of a clone is reported for some rows only, either as once, few or many, or as a class for expanded clones.

v_gene	j_gene	abundance	d_gene	CDR3nt	CDR3aa
TRBV19	TRBJ2-7	NA	TRBD1	TGTGCCAGCCGGGGACAGGCAGCGTCCGAGCAGTACTTC	CASRGQAASEQYF
TRBV7-9	TRBJ2-3	NA	TRBD2	TGTGCCAGCAGCTTACGGGGAGCGGGGGGCACAGATACGCAGTACTTT	CASSLRGAGGTDTQYF
TRBV12-3/TRBV12-4	TRBJ1-5	many	NA	TGTGCCAGCAGTTTAGTCCCGGTAGGGCAGCCCCAGCATTTT	CASSLVPVGQPQHF
TRBV2	TRBJ2-7	NA	NA	TGTGCCAGCAGGGGGGATGGGAGCGGATCCTGGGAGCAGTACTTC	CASRGDGSGSWEQYF
TRBV20-1	TRBJ1-6	NA	TRBD1	TGCAGTGCTAGTGACAGGGGGGGCAATTCACCCCTCCACTTT	CSASDRGGNSPLHF
TRBV6-4	TRBJ2-3	few	NA	TGTGCCAGCAGTGACTCTGATCAAGCCACAGATACGCAGTATTTT	CASSDSDQATDTQYF
TRBV12-3/TRBV12-4	TRBJ2-7	NA	TRBD1	TGTGCCAGCAGCCGGCAAGGGGGCAGTGACGAGCAGTACTTC	CASSRQGGSDEQYF
TRBV19	TRBJ1-1	NA	NA	TGTGCCAGTAGTCCGTGGGGGTCGCATGAAGCTTTCTTT	CASSPWGSHEAFF
TRBV7-9	TRBJ2-7	NA	NA	TGTGCCAGCAGCCCTGCAGGGGAAGAGCAGTACTTC	CASSPAGEEQYF
TRBV3-1	TRBJ2-5	few	TRBD2	TGTGCCAGCAGCCAAGGTATAGCGGGGCTAGAGACCCAGTACTTC	CASSQGIAGLETQYF
TRBV20-1	TRBJ2-7	NA	TRBD2	TGCAGTGCTAGAGATTCCGGGACTAGCGGTTACGAGCAGTACTTC	CSARDSGTSGYEQYF
TRBV7-3	TRBJ2-5	NA	TRBD2	TGTGCCAGCAGCATCAGCGGGGAGTTCGAGACCCAGTACTTC	CASSISGEFETQYF
TRBV19	TRBJ2-3	NA	TRBD2	TGTGCCAGTAGGACTAGCGCCACAGATACGCAGTATTTT	CASRTSATDTQYF
TRBV5-6	TRBJ2-7	few	NA	TGTGCCAGCAGCTTGGGGTTGGGGGAACGGTACTTC	CASSLGLGERYF
TRBV5-4	TRBJ2-7	NA	NA	TGTGCCAGCTTGGAGGGTACAGGGGACTACGAGCAGTACTTC	CASLEGTGDYEQYF
TRBV2	TRBJ2-3	NA	TRBD2	TGTGCCAGCAGTGTTAGCGGGAGTGGGGATACGCAGTATTTT	CASSVSGSGDTQYF
TRBV7-6	TRBJ1-1	NA	NA	TGTGCCAGCAGCACCAGGGACACTGAAGCTTTCTTT	CASSTRDTEAFF
TRBV7-2	TRBJ1-1	NA	NA	TGTGCCAGCAGCCCGGAGATAGGGATACCGAACACTGAAGCTTTCTTT	CASSPEIGIPNTEAFF
TRBV5-1	TRBJ2-5	NA	TRBD1	TGCGCCAGCAGCACGGGACAGGTTGACCAAGAGACCCAGTACTTC	CASSTGQVDQETQYF
TRBV4-2	TRBJ1-2	NA	NA	TGTGCCAGCAGCCAAGCGTCTAGCGGGGGGACCAACTATGGCTACACCTTC	CASSQASSGGTNYGYTF
TRBV2	TRBJ1-5	NA	TRBD1	TGTGCCAGCAGTGAATGGGGACAGGGGCATGGTCAGCCCCAGCATTTT	CASSEWGQGHGQPQHF
TRBV10-3	TRBJ2-1	NA	NA	TGTGCCATCAGGGGGCAGGGGAATTACAATGAGCAGTTCTTC	CAIRGQGNYNEQFF
TRBV2	TRBJ1-5	NA	NA	TGTGCCAGCACCATCCAACAGGGATCCGCGGCCCAGCATTTT	CASTIQQGSAAQHF
TRBV24-1	TRBJ2-4	many	TRBD1	TGTGCCACCAGTGATTCCGGGACAGGGCTAAAAAACATTCAGTACTTC	CATSDSGTGLKNIQYF
TRBV20-1	TRBJ2-7	many	TRBD2	TGCAGTGCTTTCAGCGGGAGGGCCGTGTACGAGCAGTACTTC	CSAFSGRAVYEQYF
TRBV14	TRBJ1-6	many	NA	TGTGCCAGCGGAGAAACGGACTCACCCCTCCACTTT	CASGETDSPLHF
TRBV5-1	TRBJ2-7	many	TRBD2	TGCGCCAGCAGCCTGGGACTAGGGGCCTACGAGCAGTACTTC	CASSLGLGAYEQYF
TRBV2	TRBJ1-6	NA	NA	TGTGCCAGCAGTGAAGGTTGGGTGGAAAGTTCACCCCTCCACTTT	CASSEGWVESSPLHF
TRBV24-1	TRBJ2-1	NA	TRBD1	TGTGCCACCAGTCACGACAGGGGAGATGAGCAGTTCTTC	CATSHDRGDEQFF
TRBV7-3	TRBJ2-1	NA	TRBD2	TGTGCCAGCAGCTTAGGTAGCGGGGGGAGAGATGAGCAGTTCTTC	CASSLGSGGRDEQFF
TRBV24-1	TRBJ2-2	NA	TRBD1	TGTGCCACCAGTAGAGGACAGGGGGGTAACACCGGGGAGCTGTTTTTT	CATSRGQGGNTGELFF
TRBV10-3	TRBJ1-1	NA	NA	TGTGCCACCGGGGAAGGTTACGGCACTGAAGCTTTCTTT	CATGEGYGTEAFF
TRBV19	TRBJ1-6	NA	NA	TGTGCCACGACCGAGGACTTATATAATTCACCCCTCCACTTT	CATTEDLYNSPLHF